The T cell receptor (beta chain) described here comes from a study of T cells in Graves' hyperthyroidism and ophthalmopathy. Looking at the study overall: It was at initial diagnosis, before any treatment, that peripheral blood was collected.

The diagnoses drew upon clinical symptoms, serum thyroxine and TRAb, thyroid ultrasound and orbital computed tomography. This clonotype has at least ten counts. It was RNA transcripts that yielded the amplified TCR beta CDR3 regions. First-round RT-PCR of the TCR CDR3 relied on the HTBI primer set. TCRdb re-derived calls from the multiplex PCR reads in MiXCR, one entry per CDR3 protein. The sample carries about 570,000 distinct CDR3 sequences, around 15% recorded once. V was trimmed by 4 bases and J by 4 bases, leaving 5 bases between them. CDR3 length: 13 residues. Germline CDR1 and CDR2: SNHLY and FYNNEI.

Sequenced material: blood. The chain has TRBV2 and TRBJ1-6; D remains unclear. This clonotype originated in a woman aged 40-49 years with Graves' hyperthyroidism. In DNA, the CDR3 is TGTGCCAGCAGTGGAACGTATAATTCACCCCTCCACTTT. Translation: CASSGTYNSPLHF. Supplemented by reference TRBV2 and TRBJ1-6, the full variable domain reads EPEVTQTPSHQVTQMGQEVILRCVPISNHLYFYWYRQILGQKVEFLVSFYNNEISEKSEIFDDQFSVERPDGSNFTLKIRSTKLEDSAMYFCASSGTYNSPLHFGNGTRLTVT.